This T cell receptor beta chain was retrieved from a study of cytomegalovirus exposure and HLA in healthy donors. The PCR contained 60 Vbeta and 13 Jbeta primers. TCRdb keeps only in-frame clones here, not all; method: immunoSEQ multiplex PCR. The sample holds over 100,000 clones; 70% to 80% are singletons and the top ten take about 3%. The study's findings and limits: In an earlier analysis, about 87% or about 30%: the productive usage of most TCR beta V segments.

As for this clone: What it binds is unknown.

Deletions cut 3 bases from V and 3 bases from J, with 9 bases between. Germline CDR1 SGDLS, CDR2 YYNGEE. The CDR3 is 13 amino acids. Input material: PBMCs. This chain links TRBV9 with TRBJ1-1, with D possibly matching TRBD1 (5 bases). The TCR comes from a woman aged 18-29 years in good health and CMV-seropositive. CDR3 sequence reads: CASSATGDTEAFF. The DNA of the CDR3 is TGTGCCAGCAGCGCTACGGGGGACACTGAAGCTTTCTTT.